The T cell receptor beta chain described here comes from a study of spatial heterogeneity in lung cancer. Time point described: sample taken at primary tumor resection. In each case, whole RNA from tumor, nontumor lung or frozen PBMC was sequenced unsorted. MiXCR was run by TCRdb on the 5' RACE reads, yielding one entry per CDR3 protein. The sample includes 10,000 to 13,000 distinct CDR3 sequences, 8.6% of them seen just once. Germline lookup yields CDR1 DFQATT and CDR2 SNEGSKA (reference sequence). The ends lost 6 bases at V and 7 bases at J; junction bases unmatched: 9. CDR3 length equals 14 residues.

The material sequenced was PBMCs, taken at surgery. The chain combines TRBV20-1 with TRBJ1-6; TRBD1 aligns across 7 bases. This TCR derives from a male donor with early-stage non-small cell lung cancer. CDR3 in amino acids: CSAQLTGRNSPLHF. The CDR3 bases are TGCAGTGCCCAACTGACAGGGCGCAATTCACCCCTCCACTTT.